Listed below are T cell receptor beta chains from one sample, sequenced in a study of blood T cell repertoires in COVID-19. Using immunoSEQ multiplex PCR, the repertoire was profiled, and TCRdb retains in-frame clones only, with some absent. The sample includes 100,000 to 150,000 clones, approximately 80% of them seen just once. The specimen sequenced was peripheral blood. The receptors here all came from a woman aged 45-65 years with acute or convalescent COVID-19. Both conserved end residues are trimmed from each CDR3.

TRBV19	TRBJ1-1	ASMGSSSTEAF
TRBV5-6	TRBJ1-4	ASSFAQGPNEKLF
TRBV15	TRBJ1-6	ATSRKQGANSPLH
TRBV25-1	TRBJ2-7	ASSGTGGRNEQY
TRBV30	TRBJ2-7	AWSGTPGQAYEQY
TRBV7-2	TRBJ1-1	ASSPGTGGVGAF
TRBV6-1	TRBJ1-4	ASSEVRGGSLGEKLF
TRBV2	TRBJ2-1	ASSEGRGYSEQF
TRBV19	TRBJ1-5	ASSPSGQVNQPQH
TRBV19	TRBJ2-3	ASSNLLFENTQY
TRBV4-2	TRBJ1-2	ASSPQTGQGFYGYT
TRBV21-1	TRBJ1-1	ASSKTLGAGKGTEAF
TRBV11-2	TRBJ2-2	ASSLAGQGVSGELF
TRBV14	TRBJ1-2	ASAGGVPNYGYT
TRBV6-1	TRBJ2-7	ASSDRPWGMTIYEQY
TRBV4-1	TRBJ1-2	ASSQDPLGSGGNRYGYT
TRBV9	TRBJ2-2	ASSPDSGELF
TRBV27	TRBJ1-1	ASSSIHRGTEAF
TRBV14	TRBJ2-3	ASSQIQGADTQY
TRBV9	TRBJ2-6	ASSPIPTGTGANVLT
TRBV7-8	TRBJ1-4	ASSLGTGEGEKLF
TRBV19	TRBJ1-1	ASSTTYRGTEAF
TRBV4-1	TRBJ1-2	ASSQVGLRGYT
TRBV19	TRBJ1-4	ASSIGTAVNEKLF
TRBV30	TRBJ1-1	AWTLTNTGMNTEAF
TRBV28	TRBJ1-5	ASSQDINQPQH
TRBV18	TRBJ2-2	ASSRGTANTGELF
TRBV11-1	TRBJ2-1	ASSLGAVYNEQF
TRBV18	TRBJ1-1	ASSLSQGVNTEAF
TRBV5-8	TRBJ2-1	ASNDLDNEQF
TRBV19	TRBJ2-1	ASSARGGRNEQF
TRBV23-1	TRBJ1-5	ASSQIEGGEHYQPQH
TRBV4-1	TRBJ1-3	ASSQEGRGYGNTIY
TRBV5-1	TRBJ2-2	ASSSAGELF
TRBV2	TRBJ1-2	ASSVRGPAGYGYT
TRBV12-5	TRBJ1-2	ASGDATGAGYGYT
TRBV6-5	TRBJ1-2	ASTLQGYGYT
TRBV10-3	TRBJ2-3	AISESNRDTQY
TRBV15	TRBJ1-2	ATSTFSDYGYT
TRBV30	TRBJ1-6	ALRDVRGLNHNSPLH
TRBV11-3	TRBJ2-1	ASSTGLQGDEQF
TRBV3-1/TRBV3-2	TRBJ2-7	ASSQVSGTYEQY
TRBV4-2	TRBJ1-4	ASSGGAANEKLF
TRBV5-1	TRBJ1-2	ASSPLSGDRGRTDLQTNYGYT
TRBV19	TRBJ1-5	ASSVGTGDQPQH
TRBV6-2/TRBV6-3	TRBJ1-3	ASSYNDGHLGNTIY
TRBV9	TRBJ1-3	ASSRQAVENTIY